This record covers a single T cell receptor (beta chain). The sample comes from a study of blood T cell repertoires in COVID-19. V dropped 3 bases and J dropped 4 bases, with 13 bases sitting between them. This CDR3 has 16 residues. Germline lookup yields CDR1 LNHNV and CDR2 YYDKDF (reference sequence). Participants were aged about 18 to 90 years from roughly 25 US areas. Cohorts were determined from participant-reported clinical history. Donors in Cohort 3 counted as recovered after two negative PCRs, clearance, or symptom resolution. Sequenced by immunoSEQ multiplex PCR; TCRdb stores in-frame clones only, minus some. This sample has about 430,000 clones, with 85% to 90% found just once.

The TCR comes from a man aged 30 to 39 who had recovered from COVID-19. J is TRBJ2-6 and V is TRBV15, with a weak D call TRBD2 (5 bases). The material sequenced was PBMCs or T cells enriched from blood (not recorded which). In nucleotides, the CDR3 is TGTGCCACCAGCAGCGGCTCGTCGGGAGGGGCCAACGTCCTGACTTTC. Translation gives CATSSGSSGGANVLTF.